A single sample is the source of the 27 T cell receptor beta chains below, sequenced in a study of shared clonotypes between healthy human individuals. Clones were sequenced by immunoSEQ multiplex PCR, and TCRdb holds only the in-frame ones, with some missing. Of 2 million to 2.5 million clones listed, 95% were seen once; the top ten hold about 0.13%. The specimen sequenced was naive CD4+ T cells sorted from blood. Specified subset: CD45RA+ positively selected. The receptors come from a man in his late teens or twenties in good health.

J is TRBJ1-5 and V is TRBV23-1; no firm D call. TRBV23-1 is an ORF for which the function is uncertain. V lost 5 bases and J lost 6, with 17 bases in between. The CDR3 has 15 residues. CDR3 in DNA: TGCGCCAGCAGTTCCGCAAGCCAGGATACTCAGCCCCAGCATTTT. Translation: CASSSASQDTQPQHF.

DNA of the CDR3: TGTGCAAGTCGCTCGCCGTGGTCTCCGGGAACTGAAGCTTTCTTT. Translating it yields CASRSPWSPGTEAFF. The J gene is TRBJ1-1, the V gene TRBV12-2. TRBV12-2 is a listed pseudogene. The CDR3 consists of 15 residues.

Here the CDR3 DNA reads TGTGCCAGCGATCGGACAGGGGTCACTGAAGCTTTCTTT. As protein: CASDRTGVTEAFF. The gene calls are TRBV2 and TRBJ1-1; the match to TRBD1 covers 9 bases. J was trimmed by 4 bases and V by 8 bases; bases with no gene match: 5. The CDR3 is 13 amino acids. Germline V gives CDR1 SNHLY, CDR2 FYNNEI.

This clone was counted once. V gene TRBV2 combines with J gene TRBJ2-5, with TRBD2 matching over 9 bases. The CDR3 runs to 13 residues. V trimming: 7 bases; J trimming: 5 bases; junction bases outside the gene matches: 5. CDR1 SNHLY and CDR2 FYNNEI come from the germline V gene. CDR3 DNA sequence: TGTGCCAGCACGCGGGGGGGGAGCGAGACCCAGTACTTC. It codes for CASTRGGSETQYF.

The J gene is TRBJ2-7, the V gene TRBV7-2, with D hard to call. Germline values: CDR1 SGHTA, CDR2 FQGNSA. Trimming shortened V by 1 base and J by 7 bases, and 20 bases separated the two germline ends. This CDR3 is 16 amino acids long. CDR3 region: CASSLVGSGLAREQYF. The CDR3 region has the DNA TGTGCCAGCAGCTTAGTCGGCTCGGGTCTCGCACGGGAGCAGTACTTC.

The rearrangement joins TRBV19 to TRBJ1-4; D is possibly TRBD1 (6 bases). The germline CDR1 and CDR2 sequences are LNHDA and SQIVND (reference sequence). Between the trimmed V and J ends, which lost 9 bases and 10 bases, there was a span of 18 bases. The CDR3 totals 13 residues. In DNA form, the CDR3 reads TGTGCCAGCGTGACTGCGGGGACACCAAAACTGTTTTTT. Amino acids: CASVTAGTPKLFF.

Remarks on this clone: The junction departs from the called germline gene at one end, perhaps through a read error. This rearrangement joins TRBV19 to TRBJ2-5; 7 nucleotides align to TRBD2. Germline-derived CDR1 and CDR2 are LNHDA and SQIVND (reference sequence). The CDR3 is made up of 15 amino acids. The CDR3 nucleotides are TGTGCCAGTAGAATAGTCTGGACTAGGCCAGAGACCCAGTACTTC. As protein: CASRIVWTRPETQYF.

The chain joins TRBV30 to TRBJ2-1; tentative D call: TRBD1 (5 bases). Germline lookup yields CDR1 GTSNPN and CDR2 SVGIG (reference sequence). The CDR3 totals 13 residues. V was cut by 5 bases and J by 9 bases, with 17 bases left in between. This CDR3 reads CAWRWQGPSEQFF. The CDR3 coding sequence is TGTGCCTGGCGATGGCAGGGCCCCAGTGAGCAGTTCTTC.

The chain employs TRBV30 and TRBJ2-1, with D hard to call. Germline V CDR1 and CDR2: GTSNPN, SVGIG (reference sequence). This CDR3 region has 12 residues. The germline V and J ends were trimmed by 4 bases and 4 bases, with 8 bases remaining between them. The CDR3 DNA follows: TGTGCCTGGACCGTATCGTACAATGAGCAGTTCTTC. Residues: CAWTVSYNEQFF. Full variable domain (missing parts from reference TRBV30 and TRBJ2-1): SQTIHQWPATLVQPVGSPLSLECTVEGTSNPNLYWYRQAAGRGLQLLFYSVGIGQISSEVPQNLSASRPQDRQFILSSKKLLLSDSGFYLCAWTVSYNEQFFGPGTRLTVL.

The genes are TRBV5-4 and TRBJ1-3; D remains ambiguous. The V end lost 1 base, the J end lost 4 bases, and 12 bases lay between the germline ends. Germline V gives CDR1 SGHNT, CDR2 YYREEE (reference sequence). This CDR3 is built from 15 residues. CDR3: CASSLSGGAGNTIYF. Written as DNA, the CDR3 is TGTGCCAGCAGCTTGAGTGGCGGTGCCGGAAACACCATATATTTT.

This clone came up once. The V and J genes are TRBV6-5 and TRBJ1-2; 8 positions match TRBD1. With V trimmed by 9 bases and J by 5 bases, 11 bases remained unmatched. The germline gives CDR1 MNHEY, CDR2 SVGAGI. The CDR3 extends over 14 amino acids. The CDR3 coding sequence is TGTGCCAGTTTCGGGCAGGGGGCCGGGTATGGCTACACCTTC. Protein: CASFGQGAGYGYTF.

Of note for this clone: The same CDR3 can be traced to other DNA sequences in this sample. The V call is TRBV30, the J call TRBJ1-3, with 7 bases aligning to TRBD1. Germline V gene sequence: CDR1 GTSNPN, CDR2 SVGIG (reference sequence). Trimming removed 4 bases from V and 3 bases from J; junction bases left unmatched: 3. This CDR3 region has 13 residues. The CDR3 DNA sequence: TGTGCCTGGAACAGGGGAAGTGGAAACACCATATATTTT. Translated: CAWNRGSGNTIYF.

The chain is built from TRBV28 and TRBJ2-7; D may be TRBD1 or TRBD2 (6 bases each). The CDR3 totals 14 residues. V was clipped by 5 bases and J by 6 bases, with 17 bases between them. Germline-derived CDR1 and CDR2 are MDHEN and SYDVKM. CDR3 bases: TGTGCCAGCAGTCTGGGGGGCCAGATTCTCGAGCAGTACTTC. Its translation is CASSLGGQILEQYF.

V usage is TRBV30 and J usage is TRBJ2-2; TRBD1 matches 8 bases. Per the germline V gene, CDR1 is GTSNPN and CDR2 is SVGIG (reference sequence). V lost 4 bases to trimming and J lost 2 bases; unmatched junction nucleotides: 3. The CDR3 loop spans 14 amino acids. The CDR3 is CAWIQGANTGELFF. CDR3 in DNA: TGTGCCTGGATTCAGGGGGCTAACACCGGGGAGCTGTTTTTT.

The chain joins TRBV25-1 to TRBJ2-7; no clear D gene. Per the germline V gene, CDR1 is MGHDK and CDR2 is SYGVNS. The CDR3 covers 11 residues. V lost 1 base, J lost 6 bases, and 4 bases lay in between. Here the CDR3 reads CASSEFGEQYF. The CDR3, as DNA: TGTGCCAGCAGTGAATTTGGCGAGCAGTACTTC.

The chain recombines TRBV4-1 with TRBJ2-7; D unresolved. This CDR3 spans 15 amino acids. V dropped 0 bases and J dropped 0 bases, with 9 bases sitting between them. Per the germline V gene, CDR1 is MGHRA and CDR2 is YSYEKL. The CDR3 DNA follows: TGCGCCAGCAGCCAAGATCTGACACCCTCCTACGAGCAGTACTTC. It specifies CASSQDLTPSYEQYF.

V is TRBV5-1 and J is TRBJ2-7; maybe TRBD1 (7 bases). The germline CDR1 and CDR2 sequences are SGHRS and YFSETQ. V dropped 6 bases and J dropped 2 bases, with 18 bases sitting between them. The CDR3 consists of 15 residues. The CDR3 region is CASTPARGDPYEQYF. CDR3 bases: TGCGCCAGCACCCCAGCCAGGGGGGACCCCTACGAGCAGTACTTC. The full variable domain, with the rest looked up from reference TRBV5-1 and TRBJ2-7, is KAGVTQTPRYLIKTRGQQVTLSCSPISGHRSVSWYQQTPGQGLQFLFEYFSETQRNKGNFPGRFSGRQFSNSRSEMNVSTLELGDSALYLCASTPARGDPYEQYFGPGTRLTVT.

The chain combines TRBV11-3 with TRBJ2-1, with 10 nucleotides matching TRBD1. V lost 5 bases and J lost 6; bases outside the gene matches: 7. This CDR3 region has 15 residues. CDR1 and CDR2 from the germline V gene are SGHNT and YENEEA. The DNA for the CDR3 is TGTGCCAGCAGCCGGGACAGGGGCAGTCGCAATGAGCAGTTCTTC. Its protein is CASSRDRGSRNEQFF. Filled out from reference TRBV11-3 and TRBJ2-1, the complete variable domain reads EAGVVQSPRYKIIEKKQPVAFWCNPISGHNTLYWYLQNLGQGPELLIRYENEEAVDDSQLPKDRFSAERLKGVDSTLKIQPAELGDSAVYLCASSRDRGSRNEQFFGPGTRLTVL.

The chain joins TRBV9 to TRBJ2-2; D not resolved. CDR3 length: 14 amino acids. V lost 0 bases and J lost 5, with 8 bases in between. CDR1 SGDLS and CDR2 YYNGEE come from the germline V gene. CDR3 bases: TGTGCCAGCAGCGTAGACGGCGGAACCGGGGAGCTGTTTTTT. Encoded protein: CASSVDGGTGELFF.

The chain combines TRBV5-4 with TRBJ1-2; possible D gene TRBD1, 5 bases. V gave up 1 base and J gave up 5 bases, with 15 bases separating them. There are 15 residues in the CDR3. Looked up from germline, CDR1 is SGHNT and CDR2 is YYREEE (reference sequence). The CDR3 DNA sequence: TGTGCCAGCAGCTTGCCAGGGAAGAGCGTTTATGGCTACACCTTC. Residues: CASSLPGKSVYGYTF. The full variable domain, with the rest looked up from reference TRBV5-4 and TRBJ1-2, is ETGVTQSPTHLIKTRGQQVTLRCSSQSGHNTVSWYQQALGQGPQFIFQYYREEENGRGNFPPRFSGLQFPNYSSELNVNALELDDSALYLCASSLPGKSVYGYTFGSGTRLTVV.

The V call is TRBV7-8, the J call TRBJ1-4, with a possible D match to TRBD1 (5 bases). Trimming cost V 4 bases and J 9 bases, with 15 bases left between them. Germline V gene sequence: CDR1 SGHVS, CDR2 FQNEAQ. This CDR3 contains 14 residues. CDR3 bases: TGTGCCAGCAGCTCACCGGGACTATCTCAAAAACTGTTTTTT. As protein: CASSSPGLSQKLFF.

The chain employs TRBV9 and TRBJ2-1; the D is unclear. Germline lookup yields CDR1 SGDLS and CDR2 YYNGEE. V lost 0 bases and J lost 0, with 7 bases in between. The CDR3 sequence is 15 residues long. The CDR3 DNA sequence: TGTGCCAGCAGCGTAGTGGTTAGCTCCTACAATGAGCAGTTCTTC. This translates into CASSVVVSSYNEQFF.

This chain uses TRBV18 with TRBJ1-1, with TRBD1 as a possible D gene (5 bases). The CDR3 runs to 17 residues. Trimming cost V 3 bases and J 7 bases, with 24 bases left between them. CDR1 is KGHSH, CDR2 LQKENI, per germline. Here the CDR3 DNA reads TGTGCCAGCTCACCTCCAACAGCAGGTGGCAGGGAGGGTGAAGCTTTCTTT. This codes for CASSPPTAGGREGEAFF. Filled out from reference TRBV18 and TRBJ1-1, the complete variable domain reads NAGVMQNPRHLVRRRGQEARLRCSPMKGHSHVYWYRQLPEEGLKFMVYLQKENIIDESGMPKERFSAEFPKEGPSILRIQQVVRGDSAAYFCASSPPTAGGREGEAFFGQGTRLTVV.

The V and J genes are TRBV9 and TRBJ1-4; D is possibly TRBD1 (5 bases). This CDR3 is 17 amino acids long. Trimming shortened V by 4 bases and J by 2 bases, and 18 bases separated the two germline ends. Per germline, CDR1 SGDLS and CDR2 YYNGEE. CDR3 loop: CASSPVGYRGTNEKLFF. The DNA of the CDR3 is TGTGCCAGCAGCCCAGTAGGATATAGGGGTACTAATGAAAAACTGTTTTTT. Based on the CDR3 plus reference TRBV9 and TRBJ1-4, the full variable domain is DSGVTQTPKHLITATGQRVTLRCSPRSGDLSVYWYQQSLDQGLQFLIQYYNGEERAKGNILERFSAQQFPDLHSELNLSSLELGDSALYFCASSPVGYRGTNEKLFFGSGTQLSVL.

The chain uses TRBV6-5 and TRBJ2-7; the D gene is possibly TRBD1 (6 bases). V lost 5 bases to trimming and J lost 1 base, with 9 bases between them. This CDR3 spans 13 amino acids. The germline gives CDR1 MNHEY, CDR2 SVGAGI. CDR3 nucleotides: TGTGCCAGCAGTACTCAGGGGTCCTACGAGCAGTACTTC. It is translated as CASSTQGSYEQYF.

The V and J genes are TRBV29-1 and TRBJ1-3; D unresolved. The CDR3 loop spans 14 amino acids. Germline V CDR1 and CDR2: SQVTM, ANQGSEA. With 7 bases removed from V and 0 bases from J, the gap between germline ends came to 13 bases. The CDR3 DNA is TGCAGCGCGGACGGACTGCTCTCTGGAAACACCATATATTTT. Protein product: CSADGLLSGNTIYF. The whole variable domain, remainder taken from reference TRBV29-1 and TRBJ1-3, is SAVISQKPSRDICQRGTSLTIQCQVDSQVTMMFWYRQQPGQSLTLIATANQGSEATYESGFVIDKFPISRPNLTFSTLTVSNMSPEDSSIYLCSADGLLSGNTIYFGEGSWLTVV.

V gene TRBV7-2 combines with J gene TRBJ2-3, with unresolved D. The germline V gene has CDR1 SGHTA and CDR2 FQGNSA. V lost 3 bases and J lost 6, with 10 bases in between. This CDR3 region has 13 residues. CDR3 sequence reads: CASSFDPMDTQYF. The CDR3 DNA sequence: TGTGCCAGCAGCTTCGACCCCATGGATACGCAGTATTTT.